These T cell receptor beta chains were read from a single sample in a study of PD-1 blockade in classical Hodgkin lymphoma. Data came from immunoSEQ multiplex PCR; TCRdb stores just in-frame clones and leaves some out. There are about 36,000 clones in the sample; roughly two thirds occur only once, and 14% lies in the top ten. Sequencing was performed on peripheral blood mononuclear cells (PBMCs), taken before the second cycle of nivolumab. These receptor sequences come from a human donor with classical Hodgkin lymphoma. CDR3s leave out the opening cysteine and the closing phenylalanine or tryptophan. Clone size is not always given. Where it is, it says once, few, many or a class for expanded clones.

CDR3 protein: ASSLIGGRGETQY
J gene: TRBJ2-5
V gene: TRBV5-4
clone size: NA

CDR3 protein: ASSLPGSYLTGGELF
J gene: TRBJ2-2
V gene: TRBV7-2
clone size: NA

CDR3 protein: ASRDVAGPKGGVQY
J gene: TRBJ2-7
V gene: TRBV7-9
clone size: NA

CDR3 protein: ASSSQPLAGDVEQY
J gene: TRBJ2-7
V gene: TRBV7-2
clone size: NA

CDR3 protein: ASRKTGGNEKLF
J gene: TRBJ1-4
V gene: TRBV19
clone size: NA

CDR3 protein: ASSLDRRGNQPQH
J gene: TRBJ1-5
V gene: TRBV7-2
clone size: NA

CDR3 protein: ASSLSTSVSNEQY
J gene: TRBJ2-7
V gene: TRBV7-9
clone size: NA

CDR3 protein: ASSEGGAGASGNTIY
J gene: TRBJ1-3
V gene: TRBV6-1
clone size: NA

CDR3 protein: ASRPTSGSYNEQF
J gene: TRBJ2-1
V gene: TRBV6-5
clone size: medium-sized

CDR3 protein: ASSLNSGDEQF
J gene: TRBJ2-1
V gene: TRBV28
clone size: NA

CDR3 protein: ASSYLQVTDTQY
J gene: TRBJ2-3
V gene: TRBV6-5
clone size: once

CDR3 protein: ASSADLNTEAF
J gene: TRBJ1-1
V gene: TRBV7-8
clone size: NA

CDR3 protein: ASSLSKGVGEQY
J gene: TRBJ2-7
V gene: TRBV7-2
clone size: NA

CDR3 protein: ASSTGLAGVEQY
J gene: TRBJ2-7
V gene: TRBV19
clone size: few

CDR3 protein: ASSTGSGGYQPQH
J gene: TRBJ1-5
V gene: TRBV28
clone size: medium-sized

CDR3 protein: ASSTGLAGGPGTDTQY
J gene: TRBJ2-3
V gene: TRBV5-6
clone size: NA

CDR3 protein: ASSARDRGRFTEAF
J gene: TRBJ1-1
V gene: TRBV19
clone size: few

CDR3 protein: ASSLSAGLAADNEQF
J gene: TRBJ2-1
V gene: TRBV27
clone size: once

CDR3 protein: ASSPPRGREQY
J gene: TRBJ2-7
V gene: TRBV18
clone size: NA

CDR3 protein: ATSRDVAYEQY
J gene: TRBJ2-7
V gene: TRBV15
clone size: NA

CDR3 protein: AISATGRNQPQH
J gene: TRBJ1-5
V gene: TRBV10-3
clone size: NA

CDR3 protein: ACRRGANQPQH
J gene: TRBJ1-5
V gene: TRBV5-1
clone size: NA

CDR3 protein: ASSLGTAMGSPLH
J gene: TRBJ1-6
V gene: TRBV5-1
clone size: NA

CDR3 protein: ASSLALTSGNEQF
J gene: TRBJ2-1
V gene: TRBV5-1
clone size: NA

CDR3 protein: ASSPGGLAGGGEQF
J gene: TRBJ2-1
V gene: TRBV5-1
clone size: NA

CDR3 protein: ASSAGTGGGRDEKLF
J gene: TRBJ1-4
V gene: TRBV9
clone size: NA

CDR3 protein: ASSLTADASYEQY
J gene: TRBJ2-7
V gene: TRBV7-2
clone size: NA

CDR3 protein: ASSPSLAGLYNEQF
J gene: TRBJ2-1
V gene: TRBV18
clone size: NA

CDR3 protein: ASSPTGDAASRYGYT
J gene: TRBJ1-2
V gene: TRBV5-8
clone size: NA

CDR3 protein: ASSPRLAAYEQY
J gene: TRBJ2-7
V gene: TRBV4-2
clone size: NA

CDR3 protein: ASQLLTGEDTEAF
J gene: TRBJ1-1
V gene: TRBV27
clone size: NA

CDR3 protein: ASSLVPNYEQY
J gene: TRBJ2-7
V gene: TRBV7-2
clone size: NA

CDR3 protein: ASSYGGPNEKLF
J gene: TRBJ1-4
V gene: TRBV6-5
clone size: NA

CDR3 protein: ASTYGDRRNSPLH
J gene: TRBJ1-6
V gene: TRBV6-6
clone size: NA

CDR3 protein: ASSAYDIPGELF
J gene: TRBJ2-2
V gene: TRBV2
clone size: NA

CDR3 protein: SVVGREQNTGELF
J gene: TRBJ2-2
V gene: TRBV29-1
clone size: NA

CDR3 protein: ASSLGGPYEQY
J gene: TRBJ2-7
V gene: TRBV11-2
clone size: few

CDR3 protein: ASSLQGLLNTGELF
J gene: TRBJ2-2
V gene: TRBV7-9
clone size: NA

CDR3 protein: ASSQNGGEKLF
J gene: TRBJ1-4
V gene: TRBV4-3
clone size: once

CDR3 protein: ASSTSGLLSYEQY
J gene: TRBJ2-7
V gene: TRBV6-5
clone size: NA